This TCR beta chain was documented in a study of cytomegalovirus exposure and HLA in healthy donors. Findings and caveats of the study: Altogether, 150 to 200 TCR beta chains were recorded as cytomegalovirus-associated. From TCR beta sequences, most subjects' HLA-A and HLA-B alleles were reportedly predicted accurately. Later analysis identified a missense DCLRE1C variant that was linked to TCR beta V- and J-gene trimming.

It was with 60 Vbeta and 13 Jbeta primers that the PCR ran. The method was immunoSEQ multiplex PCR; TCRdb's version includes in-frame clones alone and lacks a portion of them. The table has about 150,000 clones, over 70% seen once. V lost 9 bases, J lost 8 bases, and 8 bases lay in between. The germline V gene encodes CDR1 SNHLY and CDR2 FYNNEI. The CDR3 consists of 10 residues. As concerns this clone: Its matching antigen is unknown.

The specimen sequenced was PBMCs. This chain connects TRBV2 to TRBJ2-1; unclear D gene. This receptor was taken from a male donor in good health and CMV-seronegative. CDR3 DNA sequence: TGTGCCAGGAGAGTGGATGAGCAGTTCTTC. Amino acids: CARRVDEQFF. Drawing the rest from reference TRBV2 and TRBJ2-1, the complete variable domain is EPEVTQTPSHQVTQMGQEVILRCVPISNHLYFYWYRQILGQKVEFLVSFYNNEISEKSEIFDDQFSVERPDGSNFTLKIRSTKLEDSAMYFCARRVDEQFFGPGTRLTVL.